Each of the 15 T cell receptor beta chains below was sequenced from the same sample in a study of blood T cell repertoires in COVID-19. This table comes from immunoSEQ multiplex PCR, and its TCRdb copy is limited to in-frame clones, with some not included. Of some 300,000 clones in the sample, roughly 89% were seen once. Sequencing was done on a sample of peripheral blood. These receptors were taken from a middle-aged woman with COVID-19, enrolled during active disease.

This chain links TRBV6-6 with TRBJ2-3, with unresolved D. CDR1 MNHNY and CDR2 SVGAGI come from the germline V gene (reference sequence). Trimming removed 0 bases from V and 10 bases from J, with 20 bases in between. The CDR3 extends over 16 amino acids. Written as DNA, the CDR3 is TGTGCCAGCAGTTACTCCGCCCCAAACCTGAGTAAATCGCAGTATTTT. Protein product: CASSYSAPNLSKSQYF.

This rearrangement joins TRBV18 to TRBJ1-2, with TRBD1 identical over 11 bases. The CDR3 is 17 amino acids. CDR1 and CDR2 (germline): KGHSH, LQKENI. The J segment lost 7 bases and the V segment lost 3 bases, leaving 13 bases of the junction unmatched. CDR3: CASSPVVLGQGDGGYTF. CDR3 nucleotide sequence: TGTGCCAGCTCACCGGTCGTCTTGGGACAGGGGGATGGTGGCTACACCTTC. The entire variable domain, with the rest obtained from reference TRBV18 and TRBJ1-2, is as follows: NAGVMQNPRHLVRRRGQEARLRCSPMKGHSHVYWYRQLPEEGLKFMVYLQKENIIDESGMPKERFSAEFPKEGPSILRIQQVVRGDSAAYFCASSPVVLGQGDGGYTFGSGTRLTVV.

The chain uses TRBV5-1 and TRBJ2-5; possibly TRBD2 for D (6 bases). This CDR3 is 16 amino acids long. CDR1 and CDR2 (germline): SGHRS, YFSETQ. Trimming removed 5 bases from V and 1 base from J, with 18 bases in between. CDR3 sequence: CASSWGDPIFQETQYF. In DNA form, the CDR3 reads TGCGCCAGCAGTTGGGGGGACCCCATCTTCCAAGAGACCCAGTACTTC.

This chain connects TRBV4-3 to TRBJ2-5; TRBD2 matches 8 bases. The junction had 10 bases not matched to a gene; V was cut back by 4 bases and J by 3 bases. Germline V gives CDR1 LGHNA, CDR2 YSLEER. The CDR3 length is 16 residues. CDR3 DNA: TGCGCCAGCAGCCGCCACCGGGGGACTAGAAAAGAGACCCAGTACTTC. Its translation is CASSRHRGTRKETQYF.

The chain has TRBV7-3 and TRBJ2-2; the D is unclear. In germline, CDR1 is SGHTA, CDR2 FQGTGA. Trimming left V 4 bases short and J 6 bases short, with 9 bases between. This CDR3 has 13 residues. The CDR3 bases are TGTGCCAGCAGCTCATCTATCGCCGGGGAGCTGTTTTTT. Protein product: CASSSSIAGELFF.

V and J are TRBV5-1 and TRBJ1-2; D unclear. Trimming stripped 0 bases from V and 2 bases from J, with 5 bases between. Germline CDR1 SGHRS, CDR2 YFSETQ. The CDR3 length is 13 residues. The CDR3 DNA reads TGCGCCAGCAGCTTGGAACGGAACTATGGCTACACCTTC. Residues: CASSLERNYGYTF.

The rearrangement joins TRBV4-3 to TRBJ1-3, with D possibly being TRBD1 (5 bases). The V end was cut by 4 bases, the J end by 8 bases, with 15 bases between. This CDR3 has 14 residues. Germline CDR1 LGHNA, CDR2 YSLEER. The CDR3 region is CASSLSGQGDTIYF. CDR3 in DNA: TGCGCCAGCAGCCTAAGCGGGCAGGGTGACACCATATATTTT.

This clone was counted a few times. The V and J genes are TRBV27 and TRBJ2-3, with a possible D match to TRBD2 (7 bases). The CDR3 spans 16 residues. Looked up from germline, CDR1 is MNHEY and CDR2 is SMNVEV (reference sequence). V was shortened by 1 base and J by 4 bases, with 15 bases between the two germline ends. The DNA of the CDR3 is TGTGCCAGCAGTTTATGGGGGGGCCCCCTTGCAGATACGCAGTATTTT. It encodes CASSLWGGPLADTQYF.

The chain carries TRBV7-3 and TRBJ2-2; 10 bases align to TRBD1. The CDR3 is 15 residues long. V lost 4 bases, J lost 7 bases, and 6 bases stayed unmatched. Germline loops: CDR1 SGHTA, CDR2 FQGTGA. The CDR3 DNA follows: TGTGCCAGCAGCTCCGGGACAGGGGACGGCGGGGAGCTGTTTTTT. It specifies CASSSGTGDGGELFF.

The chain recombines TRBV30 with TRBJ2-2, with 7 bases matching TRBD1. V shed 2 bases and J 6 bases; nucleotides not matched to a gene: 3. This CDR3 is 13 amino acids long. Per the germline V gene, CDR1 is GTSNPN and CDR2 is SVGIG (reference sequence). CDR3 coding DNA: TGTGCCTGGAGTACGACAGGGTCCGGGGAGCTGTTTTTT. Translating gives CAWSTTGSGELFF.

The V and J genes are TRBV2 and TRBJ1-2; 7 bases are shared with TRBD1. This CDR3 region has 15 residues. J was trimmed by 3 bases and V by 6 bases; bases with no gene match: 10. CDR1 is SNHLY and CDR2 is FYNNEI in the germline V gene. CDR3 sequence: CASRGDRAGYYGYTF. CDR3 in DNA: TGTGCCAGCAGAGGTGACAGGGCAGGCTACTATGGCTACACCTTC.

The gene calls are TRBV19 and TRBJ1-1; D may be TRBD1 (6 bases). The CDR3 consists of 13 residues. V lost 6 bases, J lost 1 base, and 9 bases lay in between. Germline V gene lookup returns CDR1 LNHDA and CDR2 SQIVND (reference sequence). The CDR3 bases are TGTGCCAGTAGAGACAGGTGGAACACTGAAGCTTTCTTT. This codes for CASRDRWNTEAFF.

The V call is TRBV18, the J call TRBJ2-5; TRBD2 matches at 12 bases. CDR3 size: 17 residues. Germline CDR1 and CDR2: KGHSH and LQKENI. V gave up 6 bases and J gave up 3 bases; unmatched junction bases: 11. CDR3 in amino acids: CASSVMTSGGGEETQYF. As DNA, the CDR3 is TGTGCCAGCTCTGTCATGACTAGCGGGGGCGGCGAAGAGACCCAGTACTTC.

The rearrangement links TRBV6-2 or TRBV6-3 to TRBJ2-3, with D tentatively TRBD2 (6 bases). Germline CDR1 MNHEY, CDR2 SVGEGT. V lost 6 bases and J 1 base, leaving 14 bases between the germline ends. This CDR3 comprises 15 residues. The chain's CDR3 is CASSPLASGTDTQYF. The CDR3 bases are TGTGCCAGCAGCCCTCTAGCGAGTGGCACAGATACGCAGTATTTT.

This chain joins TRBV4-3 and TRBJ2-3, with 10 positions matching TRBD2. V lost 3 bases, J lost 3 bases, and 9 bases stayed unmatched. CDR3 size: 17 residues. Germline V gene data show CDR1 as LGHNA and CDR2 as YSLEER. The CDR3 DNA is TGCGCCAGCAGCCAGGCCCATTCTAGCGGGAGTACAGATACGCAGTATTTT. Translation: CASSQAHSSGSTDTQYF.